These 8 T cell receptor beta chains came from one sample sequenced in a study of shared clonotypes between healthy human individuals. Libraries were prepared by immunoSEQ multiplex PCR; TCRdb keeps only in-frame clonotypes and omits some of them. The table includes a few million clones, over 85% detected once. The sample comprised naive CD4+ T cells sorted from blood. Regarding subset: CD45RA+ positively selected. These TCRs come from a man aged 18 to 30 in good health.

This clone was recorded only once. The CDR3: CASSKFILRIGGMGSHPKDEQYF. As DNA, the CDR3 is TGTGCCAGCAGCAAATTTATTCTGCGCATTGGGGGTATGGGGTCTCATCCTAAGGACGAGCAGTACTTC. The chain combines TRBV21-1 with TRBJ2-7. TRBV21-1 is a pseudogene segment. The CDR3 covers 23 residues.

This chain uses TRBV12-5 with TRBJ2-2; tentative D call: TRBD2 (5 bases). Germline CDR1 and CDR2: LGHNT and FRNRAP. The CDR3 has 16 amino acids. The V end was cut by 7 bases, the J end by 0 bases, with 15 bases between. The CDR3 loop is CASARRADTNTGELFF. The CDR3 DNA reads as TGTGCTAGTGCCCGGCGGGCAGATACGAACACCGGGGAGCTGTTTTTT.

Remarks on this clone: Other DNA sequences of this sample code for an identical CDR3. The chain uses TRBV5-1 and TRBJ2-3; D tentatively reads TRBD1 or TRBD2 (6 bases each). The germline V gene has CDR1 SGHRS and CDR2 YFSETQ. V shed 2 bases and J shed 3 bases, with 10 bases lying between them. This CDR3 is 14 amino acids long. The chain's CDR3 is CASSLGGGTDTQYF. In nucleotides, the CDR3 is TGCGCCAGCAGCTTAGGAGGGGGAACAGATACGCAGTATTTT.

The chain joins TRBV6-5 to TRBJ1-1; D is unclear. V was clipped by 6 bases and J by 8 bases, with 16 bases between them. This CDR3 has 13 amino acids. Germline V gives CDR1 MNHEY, CDR2 SVGAGI. The CDR3 is CASSLVEYLEAFF. The CDR3 DNA is TGTGCCAGCAGCCTAGTCGAGTATCTCGAAGCTTTCTTT.

Only a few counts were recorded for this clone. The same CDR3 arises from other DNA sequences in this sample as well. The chain joins TRBV30 to TRBJ2-7, with D perhaps matching TRBD1 or TRBD2 (5 bases each). Germline CDR1 is GTSNPN and CDR2 is SVGIG (reference sequence). The CDR3 sequence is 12 residues long. V dropped 1 base and J dropped 1 base, with 5 bases sitting between them. The CDR3 nucleotides are TGTGCCTGGAGTGGGGGGTCCTACGAGCAGTACTTC. Amino acid sequence: CAWSGGSYEQYF.

V and J are TRBV14 and TRBJ2-2; a possible D gene is TRBD2 (5 bases). The germline V gene has CDR1 SGHDN and CDR2 FVKESK. This CDR3 has 14 residues. V dropped 5 bases and J dropped 1 base, with 8 bases sitting between them. In DNA, the CDR3 is TGTGCCAGCAGCGACTACTTGAACACCGGGGAGCTGTTTTTT. This codes for CASSDYLNTGELFF.

Notes on this clone: The sample contains more than one DNA sequence encoding this CDR3. This chain links TRBV5-8 with TRBJ2-7; 9 nucleotides line up with TRBD1. V trimming: 2 bases; J trimming: 2 bases; junction bases outside the gene matches: 2. The CDR3 covers 14 residues. Germline lookup yields CDR1 SGHTS and CDR2 YDEGEE. For the CDR3, the DNA is TGTGCCAGCAGCTTAGGACAGGGGCCCTACGAGCAGTACTTC. Its translation: CASSLGQGPYEQYF.

The chain employs TRBV4-3 and TRBJ1-6; 10 nucleotides line up with TRBD1. V shed 5 bases and J 10 bases; nucleotides not matched to a gene: 2. CDR3 length: 13 amino acids. Germline CDR1 reads LGHNA; CDR2 reads YSLEER. Here the CDR3 reads CASSMDRGSPLHF. CDR3 coding DNA: TGCGCCAGCAGCATGGACAGGGGGTCACCCCTCCACTTT.